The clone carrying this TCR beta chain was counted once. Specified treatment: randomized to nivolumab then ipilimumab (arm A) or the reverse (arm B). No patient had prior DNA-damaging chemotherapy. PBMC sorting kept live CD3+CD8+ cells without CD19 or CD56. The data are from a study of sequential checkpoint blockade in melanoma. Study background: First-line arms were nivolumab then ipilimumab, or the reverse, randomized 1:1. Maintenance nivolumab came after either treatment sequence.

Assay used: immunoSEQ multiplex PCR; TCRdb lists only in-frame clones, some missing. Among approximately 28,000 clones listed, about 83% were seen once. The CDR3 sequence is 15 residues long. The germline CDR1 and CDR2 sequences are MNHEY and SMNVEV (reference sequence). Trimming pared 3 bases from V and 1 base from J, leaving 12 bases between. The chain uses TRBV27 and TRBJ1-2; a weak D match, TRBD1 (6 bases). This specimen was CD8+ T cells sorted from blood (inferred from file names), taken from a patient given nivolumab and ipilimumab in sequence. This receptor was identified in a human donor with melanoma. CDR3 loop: CASSLERGGNYGYTF. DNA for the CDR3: TGTGCCAGCAGTTTGGAGAGGGGGGGTAACTATGGCTACACCTTC.